The source of this T cell receptor (beta chain) is a study of identifying expanded T cells in peripheral blood. Study findings and constraints: Differentially abundant clones: roughly 1.2 between replicates, 15 to 17 at 2 to 3 weeks, less than 25 at four. Variance in clone template counts between approximately two-week samples significantly increased with total template count across all healthy donors.

Profiling relied on immunoSEQ multiplex PCR, and the TCRdb table lists in-frame clones only, not all of them. The sample contains fewer than 130,000 clones, around nine tenths of which appear only once. The junction had 9 bases not matched to a gene; V was cut back by 5 bases and J by 7 bases. The CDR3 spans 14 residues. The V gene's germline CDR1 is SGDLS and CDR2 YYNGEE. No infections or other immune events were documented during collection. As for this clone: Its antigen is still unknown.

The genes are TRBV9 and TRBJ2-3; TRBD2 matches at 8 bases. Sequenced sample: blood. This clonotype was sampled from a person aged 18 to 70 in good health. CDR3 in DNA: TGTGCCAGCAGTCCCGGGGGGGCCCCACATACGCAGTATTTT. This codes for CASSPGGAPHTQYF.